These 28 T cell receptor beta chains originate from one sample sequenced in a study of blood T cells in healthy people across ages. Primed by a sample-barcoded 5' primer and a J-beta primer mix, a second PCR proceeded for about 6 to 11 cycles. Via MiXCR, TCRdb re-called the 5' RACE reads, giving one row per CDR3 protein. Of some 920,000 distinct CDR3 sequences in the sample, roughly 51% were seen once. Material for sequencing was blood. These receptors were taken from a woman aged 55 to 70 in good health.

This sequence joins TRBV12-3 or TRBV12-4 and TRBJ2-7; D unclear. V lost 5 bases and J lost 2, with 10 bases in between. The CDR3 runs 13 residues. CDR3 DNA sequence: TGTGCCAGCAGTCTCCTAGACGCCTACGAGCAGTACTTC. Protein product: CASSLLDAYEQYF.

This clonotype appeared a few times. This sequence joins TRBV7-9 and TRBJ2-5; 9 bases align to TRBD2. This CDR3 contains 14 residues. Germline V gives CDR1 SEHNR, CDR2 FQNEAQ (reference sequence). V was clipped by 5 bases and J by 6 bases; unmatched bases: 7. The CDR3 DNA reads TGTGCCAGCAGCCCCCCCGGGACTAGCCAGACCCAGTACTTC. Translating gives CASSPPGTSQTQYF.

The chain couples TRBV25-1 to TRBJ2-3, with TRBD1 matching 11 bases. CDR1 and CDR2 from the germline V gene are MGHDK and SYGVNS. The V gene end was trimmed by 8 bases and the J gene end by 14 bases; junction bases not matched to a gene: 9. CDR3 size: 12 residues. The CDR3 DNA follows: TGTGCCAGCCGGTGGGGACAGGGGGAACGGTATTTT. Residues: CASRWGQGERYF.

This chain links TRBV4-3 with TRBJ1-1; 8 nucleotides align to TRBD1. Germline assignment: CDR1 LGHNA and CDR2 YSLEER. The V and J ends lost 1 base and 1 base, in that order; junction bases with no gene match: 2. There are 15 residues in the CDR3. CDR3 protein: CASSQAGGWNTEAFF. The DNA for the CDR3 is TGCGCCAGCAGCCAAGCAGGGGGCTGGAACACTGAAGCTTTCTTT.

V is TRBV6-5 and J is TRBJ1-1; D is unclear. The ends were cut back, 5 bases at V and 8 bases at J, with 12 bases in the middle. This CDR3 is 12 amino acids long. Germline CDR1 MNHEY, CDR2 SVGAGI. The CDR3, as DNA: TGTGCCAGCAGTAATGCGCGATCCGAAGCTTTCTTT. Amino acids: CASSNARSEAFF.

This clonotype was picked up a small number of times. This chain links TRBV28 with TRBJ1-2; D is unclear. CDR3 length: 10 residues. V lost 2 bases and J 6 bases, leaving 1 base between the germline ends. CDR1 MDHEN and CDR2 SYDVKM come from the germline V gene. The DNA for the CDR3 is TGTGCCAGCAGTTTAGATGGCTACACCTTC. It encodes CASSLDGYTF.

The chain uses TRBV27 and TRBJ2-1; D is tentatively TRBD1 or TRBD2 (6 bases each). The CDR3 is made up of 15 amino acids. Looked up from germline, CDR1 is MNHEY and CDR2 is SMNVEV (reference sequence). The V gene lost 7 bases and the J gene lost 9 bases, with 22 bases spanning the gap. The CDR3 coding sequence is TGTGCCAGCAAAGGAGGGGGACGGGTCAGGGGTGAGCAGTTCTTC. Amino acid sequence: CASKGGGRVRGEQFF.

This clonotype was picked up a small number of times. The chain uses TRBV30 and TRBJ1-2; 8 positions match TRBD1. Germline CDR1 reads GTSNPN; CDR2 reads SVGIG (reference sequence). Trimming removed 3 bases from V and 7 bases from J; junction bases left unmatched: 4. This CDR3 comprises 12 residues. CDR3 loop: CAWSQGARGYTF. The DNA of the CDR3 is TGTGCCTGGAGCCAGGGGGCGCGTGGCTACACCTTC.

The chain couples TRBV28 to TRBJ2-4, with D uncertain. Looked up from germline, CDR1 is MDHEN and CDR2 is SYDVKM. The CDR3 covers 15 residues. Trimming left V 3 bases short and J 4 bases short, with 13 bases between. The CDR3 reads CASSFKGRLKNIQYF. The CDR3, as DNA: TGTGCCAGCAGTTTTAAGGGCAGGTTAAAAAACATTCAGTACTTC.

The rearrangement uses TRBV20-1 and TRBJ2-7; no clear D gene. The germline V and J ends were trimmed by 3 bases and 1 base, with 7 bases remaining between them. Germline lookup yields CDR1 DFQATT and CDR2 SNEGSKA (reference sequence). This CDR3 has 12 amino acids. CDR3 bases: TGCAGTGCTAGCCCCAGATCCTACGAGCAGTACTTC. Its translation is CSASPRSYEQYF.

In its sample, this clonotype was seen many times. The chain is built from TRBV7-2 and TRBJ2-5, with TRBD2 identical over 10 bases. Germline V gene data show CDR1 as SGHTA and CDR2 as FQGNSA. The trim removed 4 bases at V and 1 base at J, leaving 0 bases unmatched. The CDR3 length is 14 residues. Here the CDR3 DNA reads TGTGCCAGCAGCTGGACTAGCGGCCAAGAGACCCAGTACTTC. Translated: CASSWTSGQETQYF. The variable domain in full, with the rest retrieved from reference TRBV7-2 and TRBJ2-5, is GAGVSQSPSNKVTEKGKDVELRCDPISGHTALYWYRQSLGQGLEFLIYFQGNSAPDKSGLPSDRFSAERTGGSVSTLTIQRTQQEDSAVYLCASSWTSGQETQYFGPGTRLLVL.

The chain joins TRBV9 to TRBJ2-5; D assignment may be TRBD1 or TRBD2 (5 bases each). Germline lookup yields CDR1 SGDLS and CDR2 YYNGEE. The CDR3 has 16 amino acids. Deletions cut 4 bases from V and 0 bases from J, with 16 bases between. CDR3 nucleotide sequence: TGTGCCAGCAGCTATCACAAAGGGACGGACCAAGAGACCCAGTACTTC. Translation: CASSYHKGTDQETQYF.

V usage is TRBV5-1 and J usage is TRBJ2-1; TRBD2 is a possible D gene (6 bases). The better agreement between TRBJ2-7 and the DNA end casts doubt on the J call. Per germline, CDR1 SGHRS and CDR2 YFSETQ. CDR3 size: 14 residues. In DNA, the CDR3 is TGCGCCAGCAGCTGGGAGGCGGACCTTCGCTGGCAGTACTTC. Protein: CASSWEADLRWQYF.

The sample holds a few counts of this clonotype. The gene calls are TRBV7-9 and TRBJ2-5; 8 nucleotides agree with TRBD2. In germline, CDR1 is SEHNR, CDR2 FQNEAQ (reference sequence). V trimming: 5 bases; J trimming: 6 bases; junction bases outside the gene matches: 8. This CDR3 comprises 14 residues. The CDR3 sequence: CASSPRTSRKTQYF. Written as DNA, the CDR3 is TGTGCCAGCAGCCCCCGGACTAGCCGGAAGACCCAGTACTTC.

The gene calls are TRBV28 and TRBJ1-5, with D perhaps TRBD1 (5 bases). This CDR3 has 14 amino acids. V shed 5 bases and J shed 8 bases, with 16 bases lying between them. The germline CDR1 and CDR2 sequences are MDHEN and SYDVKM. Here the CDR3 DNA reads TGTGCCAGCAGTCGACCTTACAGGTCAGAGCCCCAGCATTTT. This codes for CASSRPYRSEPQHF.

This clonotype was seen many times. The J gene is TRBJ2-3, the V gene TRBV7-2; D gene ambiguous. The CDR3 contains 11 residues. V was clipped by 7 bases and J by 5 bases, with 7 bases between them. Germline V gene data show CDR1 as SGHTA and CDR2 as FQGNSA. The CDR3 bases are TGTGCCAGCACCCTGAGAGATACGCAGTATTTT. Residues: CASTLRDTQYF.

This sequence joins TRBV29-1 and TRBJ1-1; 10 bases agree with TRBD1. CDR1 SQVTM and CDR2 ANQGSEA come from the germline V gene. V dropped 7 bases and J dropped 0; count of bases not matched to a gene: 8. CDR3 length equals 15 residues. In DNA, the CDR3 is TGCAGCGGTAGGGACAGGGGCGGAGTGAACACTGAAGCTTTCTTT. It codes for CSGRDRGGVNTEAFF.

The gene calls are TRBV7-2 and TRBJ1-1, with unresolved D. CDR3 size: 13 residues. With 4 bases removed from V and 2 bases from J, the gap between germline ends came to 8 bases. Germline V gives CDR1 SGHTA, CDR2 FQGNSA. The CDR3 DNA is TGTGCCAGCAGCTCCCAGGTTAACACTGAAGCTTTCTTT. This encodes CASSSQVNTEAFF. Full variable domain (outside the CDR3, taken from reference TRBV7-2 and TRBJ1-1): GAGVSQSPSNKVTEKGKDVELRCDPISGHTALYWYRQSLGQGLEFLIYFQGNSAPDKSGLPSDRFSAERTGGSVSTLTIQRTQQEDSAVYLCASSSQVNTEAFFGQGTRLTVV.

The chain recombines TRBV12-3 or TRBV12-4 with TRBJ1-2, with TRBD1 matching over 7 bases. The CDR3 loop spans 12 amino acids. With V trimmed by 3 bases and J by 8 bases, 3 bases remained unmatched. DNA of the CDR3: TGTGCCAGCAGTTTGTACAGGGGCGGCTACACCTTC. This sequence encodes CASSLYRGGYTF.

The chain is built from TRBV4-1 and TRBJ2-3, with 11 nucleotides matching TRBD2. The CDR3 length is 22 residues. V was pared by 0 bases and J by 2 bases, with 19 bases of the junction left unmatched. Germline lookup yields CDR1 MGHRA and CDR2 YSYEKL. CDR3 sequence: CASSQDGFTELAGVGYTDTQYF. The CDR3 coding sequence is TGCGCCAGCAGCCAAGACGGATTCACGGAACTAGCGGGGGTGGGATACACAGATACGCAGTATTTT.

This clonotype was observed once. The chain couples TRBV5-5 to TRBJ1-2, with D perhaps TRBD1 (5 bases). Germline V gene data show CDR1 as SGHKS and CDR2 as YYEKEE (reference sequence). Trimming shortened V by 0 bases and J by 2 bases, and 14 bases separated the two germline ends. This CDR3 region has 16 residues. CDR3 residues: CASSLGQGARNYGYTF. The CDR3 DNA sequence: TGTGCCAGCAGCTTGGGTCAAGGGGCAAGAAACTATGGCTACACCTTC.

This clonotype was counted only a few times. The chain recombines TRBV7-2 with TRBJ2-7; D might be TRBD2 (7 bases). CDR1 and CDR2 from the germline V gene are SGHTA and FQGNSA. V was pared by 2 bases and J by 6 bases, with 17 bases between. This CDR3 comprises 15 residues. CDR3 coding DNA: TGTGCCAGCAGCTTAATAGGGGGGGGCTCATCCGAGCAGTACTTC. This gives the protein CASSLIGGGSSEQYF.

Remarks on this clonotype: Germline is not matched at one junction end, which may reflect a read error. CDR3 nucleotides: TGTGCCTGCAGCTTAACTAGCGGGACGGCAGATACGCAGTATTTT. This codes for CACSLTSGTADTQYF. The V call is TRBV7-2, the J call TRBJ2-3; TRBD2 matches 10 bases. CDR1 is SGHTA and CDR2 is FQGNSA in the germline V gene. This CDR3 spans 15 amino acids. Supplemented by reference TRBV7-2 and TRBJ2-3, the full variable domain reads GAGVSQSPSNKVTEKGKDVELRCDPISGHTALYWYRQSLGQGLEFLIYFQGNSAPDKSGLPSDRFSAERTGGSVSTLTIQRTQQEDSAVYLCACSLTSGTADTQYFGPGTRLTVL.

This clonotype has only a few counts. The J gene is TRBJ1-4, the V gene TRBV12-3 or TRBV12-4; a possible D gene is TRBD1 (5 bases). Trimming pared 5 bases from V and 14 bases from J, leaving 15 bases between. The CDR3 contains 12 residues. CDR3 residues: CASSIRTGGLFF. CDR3 in DNA: TGTGCCAGCAGTATCCGGACGGGGGGGCTGTTTTTT.

The rearrangement uses TRBV20-1 and TRBJ2-6; 11 positions match TRBD2. From germline, CDR1 is DFQATT and CDR2 SNEGSKA (reference sequence). The CDR3 sequence is 18 residues long. Losses at the gene ends were 2 bases for V and 3 bases for J; bases not matched to a gene: 9. The CDR3 DNA sequence: TGCAGTGCTAGACCAGGGGAACTAGCGGGAGTTGGGGCCAACGTCCTGACTTTC. Translating gives CSARPGELAGVGANVLTF.

V is TRBV7-2 and J is TRBJ2-7; maybe TRBD2 (5 bases). Deletions cut 5 bases from V and 0 bases from J, with 26 bases between. Per the germline V gene, CDR1 is SGHTA and CDR2 is FQGNSA. CDR3 length equals 19 residues. Here the CDR3 reads CASSPTLGLVPPSSYEQYF. CDR3 sequence (DNA): TGTGCCAGCAGCCCTACCCTAGGACTTGTCCCCCCTAGCTCCTACGAGCAGTACTTC. Complete variable domain (other parts from reference TRBV7-2 and TRBJ2-7): GAGVSQSPSNKVTEKGKDVELRCDPISGHTALYWYRQSLGQGLEFLIYFQGNSAPDKSGLPSDRFSAERTGGSVSTLTIQRTQQEDSAVYLCASSPTLGLVPPSSYEQYFGPGTRLTVT.

The V gene is TRBV12-3 or TRBV12-4, the J gene TRBJ2-1; 10 bases map to TRBD2. Trimming cost V 6 bases and J 6 bases; bases outside gene matches: 8. The CDR3 extends over 15 amino acids. The chain's CDR3 is CASRRLEREGNEQFF. In DNA form, the CDR3 reads TGTGCCAGCAGAAGACTAGAGCGGGAGGGCAATGAGCAGTTCTTC.

The V and J genes are TRBV27 and TRBJ1-1; TRBD1 matches 9 bases. V was pared by 9 bases and J by 4 bases, with 3 bases of the junction left unmatched. CDR3 length equals 12 residues. Germline CDR1 and CDR2: MNHEY and SMNVEV (reference sequence). CDR3 in DNA: TGTGCCAGTTTGACAGGGGGCACTGAAGCTTTCTTT. It translates to CASLTGGTEAFF.